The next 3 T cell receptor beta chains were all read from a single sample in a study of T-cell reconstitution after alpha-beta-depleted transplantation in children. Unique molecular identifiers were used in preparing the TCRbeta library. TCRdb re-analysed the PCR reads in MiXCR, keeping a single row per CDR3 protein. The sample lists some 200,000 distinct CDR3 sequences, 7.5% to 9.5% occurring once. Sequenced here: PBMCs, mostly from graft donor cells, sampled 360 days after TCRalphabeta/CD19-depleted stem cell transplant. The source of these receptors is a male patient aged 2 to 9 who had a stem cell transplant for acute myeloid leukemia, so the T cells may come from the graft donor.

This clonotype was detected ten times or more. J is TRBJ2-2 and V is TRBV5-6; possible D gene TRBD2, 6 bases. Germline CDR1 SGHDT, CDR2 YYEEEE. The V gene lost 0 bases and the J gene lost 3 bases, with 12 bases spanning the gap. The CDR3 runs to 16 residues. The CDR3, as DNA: TGTGCCAGCAGCTTGGCTACGGGAGCTTACACCGGGGAGCTGTTTTTT. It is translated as CASSLATGAYTGELFF.

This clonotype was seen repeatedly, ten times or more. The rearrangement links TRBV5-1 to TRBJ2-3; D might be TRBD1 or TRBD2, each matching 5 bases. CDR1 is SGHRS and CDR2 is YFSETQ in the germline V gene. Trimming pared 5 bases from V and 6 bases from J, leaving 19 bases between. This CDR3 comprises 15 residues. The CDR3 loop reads CASRIGTAPSDTQYF. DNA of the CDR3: TGCGCCAGCAGGATAGGGACCGCACCTTCGGATACGCAGTATTTT. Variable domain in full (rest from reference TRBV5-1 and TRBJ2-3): KAGVTQTPRYLIKTRGQQVTLSCSPISGHRSVSWYQQTPGQGLQFLFEYFSETQRNKGNFPGRFSGRQFSNSRSEMNVSTLELGDSALYLCASRIGTAPSDTQYFGPGTRLTVL.

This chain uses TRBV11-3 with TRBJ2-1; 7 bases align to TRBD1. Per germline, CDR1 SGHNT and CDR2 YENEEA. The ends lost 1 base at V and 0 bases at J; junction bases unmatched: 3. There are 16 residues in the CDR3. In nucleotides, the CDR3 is TGTGCCAGCAGCTTAGTAGGGGGCGCCTCCTACAATGAGCAGTTCTTC. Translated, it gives CASSLVGGASYNEQFF.